The sequence of this T cell receptor beta chain was determined in a study of blood T cell repertoires in COVID-19. Study details: The samples span acute and convalescent COVID-19 from the United States, Italy and Spain.

The assay was immunoSEQ multiplex PCR, and TCRdb's table has in-frame clones only and misses some. There are more than 25,000 clones in the sample; roughly 80% occur only once, and around half lies in the top ten. The CDR3 is 12 amino acids. Trimming stripped 3 bases from V and 3 bases from J, with 3 bases between. The sequenced sample consisted of peripheral blood. This TCR was sampled from a man aged 45-65 years with active or convalescent COVID-19. The gene calls are TRBV12-3 or TRBV12-4 and TRBJ1-3; D remains ambiguous. The CDR3 sequence: CASSFGGNTIYF. The CDR3 DNA reads as TGTGCCAGCAGTTTCGGTGGAAACACCATATATTTT.